The present entry profiles one T cell receptor (beta chain) with its context. Clones were sequenced by immunoSEQ multiplex PCR, and TCRdb holds only the in-frame ones, with some missing. The data contain approximately 310,000 clones, about 87% of them seen just once; the ten biggest clones take up around 7.8%. The data originate from a study of blood T cell repertoires in COVID-19. Trimming left V 5 bases short and J 5 bases short, with 18 bases between. There are 15 residues in the CDR3. The germline V gene has CDR1 SEHNR and CDR2 FQNEAQ (reference sequence). The V and J genes are TRBV7-9 and TRBJ1-2, with D tentatively TRBD1 (6 bases). This receptor was identified in a woman aged 45-65 years who had recovered from COVID-19. The sample comprised peripheral blood. CDR3 sequence reads: CASSATEHGTYGYTF. Here the CDR3 DNA reads TGTGCCAGCAGCGCGACCGAACATGGGACATATGGCTACACCTTC.